A single T cell receptor (beta chain) is shown here with its context. Its cognate antigen is unknown. The germline CDR1 and CDR2 sequences are SGHAT and FQNNGV. There are 16 residues in the CDR3. V lost 3 bases to trimming and J lost 4 bases, with 19 bases between them. This entry belongs to a study of cytomegalovirus exposure and HLA in healthy donors. The PCR was carried out with 60 Vbeta primers and 13 Jbeta primers. Method: immunoSEQ multiplex PCR; TCRdb's copy keeps in-frame clones and lacks some. The table records roughly 120,000 clones, roughly 70% of them present only once. Overall study findings and caveats: TCR beta V- and J-gene trimming was later associated with a missense DCLRE1C variant.

This chain joins TRBV11-2 and TRBJ2-7; weak D call: TRBD2 (5 bases). Sequencing was done on a sample of PBMCs. The TCR originated in a middle-aged woman in good health and CMV-seronegative. In DNA form, the CDR3 reads TGTGCCAGCAGCTTGGCGGGCAGCGTGCCGACATACGAGCAGTACTTC. This encodes CASSLAGSVPTYEQYF. Full variable domain (remainder filled in from reference TRBV11-2 and TRBJ2-7): EAGVAQSPRYKIIEKRQSVAFWCNPISGHATLYWYQQILGQGPKLLIQFQNNGVVDDSQLPKDRFSAERLKGVDSTLKIQPAKLEDSAVYLCASSLAGSVPTYEQYFGPGTRLTVT.